The 20 T cell receptor beta chains listed next were all sequenced from one sample in a study of blood T cell repertoires in COVID-19. The repertoire was sequenced with immunoSEQ multiplex PCR; TCRdb's copy has only in-frame clones and lacks some. The sample has 200,000 to 250,000 clones; 85% are singletons. The sample taken for sequencing was peripheral blood. These receptors all stem from a man aged 50-59 years with COVID-19, enrolled during active disease.

CDR3 nucleotides: TGTGCCAGCAGCTTAGGCCCCAGGGACAACTCCTACGAGCAGTACTTC. Protein sequence: CASSLGPRDNSYEQYF. The rearrangement uses TRBV11-1 and TRBJ2-7; tentatively, D is TRBD1 (6 bases). CDR1 is SGHAT and CDR2 is FQDESV in the germline V gene (reference sequence). Trimming took off 1 base at V and 0 bases at J, with 13 bases between the two ends. CDR3 size: 16 residues.

The rearrangement joins TRBV14 to TRBJ2-7, with 12 bases lining up with TRBD2. This CDR3 comprises 17 residues. Germline-derived CDR1 and CDR2 are SGHDN and FVKESK. V trimming: 3 bases; J trimming: 2 bases; junction bases outside the gene matches: 8. DNA for the CDR3: TGTGCCAGCAGCCACCTTGCTAGCGGGGGGGCCACCTACGAGCAGTACTTC. It codes for CASSHLASGGATYEQYF.

The J gene is TRBJ2-5, the V gene TRBV5-4; 10 nucleotides align to TRBD2. Germline trimming cut 0 bases from V and 5 bases from J; bases unmatched to any gene: 13. The CDR3 contains 18 residues. Germline values: CDR1 SGHNT, CDR2 YYREEE (reference sequence). The CDR3 is CASSLGIVIAGGKETQYF. In DNA, the CDR3 is TGTGCCAGCAGCTTGGGGATTGTTATAGCGGGGGGTAAGGAGACCCAGTACTTC.

This clone was counted a single time. The V gene is TRBV27, the J gene TRBJ1-3; D is unresolved. Germline V lookup: CDR1 MNHEY, CDR2 SMNVEV (reference sequence). The CDR3 consists of 14 residues. The CDR3 DNA follows: TGTCTCGTGCCGACACCGAGCTCTGGAAACACCATATATTTT. Translation gives CLVPTPSSGNTIYF.

Concerning this clone itself: An end of the junction differs from the germline gene, which may be a read error. This chain connects TRBV27 to TRBJ2-2, with 9 bases matching TRBD1. There are 15 residues in the CDR3. Germline assignment: CDR1 MNHEY and CDR2 SMNVEV (reference sequence). The CDR3 region is CARSSNTGGFGELFF. The CDR3, as DNA: TGTGCCAGAAGTTCAAATACAGGGGGCTTCGGGGAGCTGTTTTTT.

This clone was detected once. The V call is TRBV9, the J call TRBJ1-6; D gene ambiguous. Trimming pared 0 bases from V and 0 bases from J, leaving 13 bases between. Per the germline V gene, CDR1 is SGDLS and CDR2 is YYNGEE. The CDR3 consists of 18 residues. CDR3 protein: CASSVGEVISSYNSPLHF. Here the CDR3 DNA reads TGTGCCAGCAGCGTAGGGGAGGTGATTAGCTCCTATAATTCACCCCTCCACTTT. Drawing the rest from reference TRBV9 and TRBJ1-6, the complete variable domain is DSGVTQTPKHLITATGQRVTLRCSPRSGDLSVYWYQQSLDQGLQFLIQYYNGEERAKGNILERFSAQQFPDLHSELNLSSLELGDSALYFCASSVGEVISSYNSPLHFGNGTRLTVT.

The chain combines TRBV24-1 with TRBJ2-1, with D possibly TRBD2 on 6 matching bases. V was clipped by 0 bases and J by 14 bases, with 13 bases between them. Germline loops: CDR1 KGHDR, CDR2 SFDVKD. This CDR3 has 13 residues. The CDR3 here is CATSDLRVGGEFF. DNA of the CDR3: TGTGCCACCAGTGATTTGCGGGTGGGAGGTGAGTTCTTC.

The chain carries TRBV6-5 and TRBJ2-7, with 7 nucleotides matching TRBD1. This CDR3 has 14 residues. CDR1 and CDR2 from the germline V gene are MNHEY and SVGAGI. J was trimmed by 4 bases and V by 5 bases; bases with no gene match: 8. CDR3: CASSLDRARYEQYF. The CDR3 DNA reads as TGTGCCAGCAGTCTTGACAGGGCCAGATACGAGCAGTACTTC.

The V gene is TRBV30, the J gene TRBJ1-4; no clear D gene. Germline V gene sequence: CDR1 GTSNPN, CDR2 SVGIG (reference sequence). Trimming cost V 1 base and J 6 bases, with 12 bases left between them. The CDR3 covers 14 residues. The CDR3 nucleotides read TGTGCCTGGAGTGGAGGAAACGGGGATGAAAAACTGTTTTTT. It encodes CAWSGGNGDEKLFF.

In this sample, this clone turned up once. An end of the junction does not agree with germline; a read error may underlie this. V gene TRBV6-2 or TRBV6-3 combines with J gene TRBJ2-1; 7 nucleotides match TRBD1. There are 14 residues in the CDR3. CDR1 is MNHEY and CDR2 is SVGEGT in the germline V gene. The chain's CDR3 is CASSYADRAPRCVF. The CDR3 DNA follows: TGTGCCAGCAGTTACGCTGACAGGGCCCCCCGGTGTGTCTTC.

The chain is built from TRBV28 and TRBJ1-2, with no clear D. Germline CDR1 MDHEN, CDR2 SYDVKM. The CDR3 spans 13 residues. Trimming took 3 bases from V and 0 from J, leaving 5 bases between them. The CDR3 reads CASSFTSNYGYTF. The DNA for the CDR3 is TGTGCCAGCAGTTTTACATCTAACTATGGCTACACCTTC.

V gene TRBV4-1 combines with J gene TRBJ2-3; 7 nucleotides line up with TRBD1. J gave up 3 bases and V 5 bases, and 8 bases lay outside the gene matches. CDR1 and CDR2 from the germline V gene are MGHRA and YSYEKL. The CDR3 runs 15 residues. CDR3 sequence reads: CASSSGGRGTDTQYF. CDR3 sequence (DNA): TGCGCCAGCAGCTCCGGAGGCAGGGGGACAGATACGCAGTATTTT.

V and J are TRBV14 and TRBJ2-2, with D hard to call. Germline-derived CDR1 and CDR2 are SGHDN and FVKESK. Trimming pared 2 bases from V and 0 bases from J, leaving 10 bases between. CDR3 length equals 16 residues. CDR3 sequence reads: CASSQLEETNTGELFF. CDR3 bases: TGTGCCAGCAGCCAATTAGAGGAAACGAACACCGGGGAGCTGTTTTTT. The whole variable domain, filled in from reference TRBV14 and TRBJ2-2, reads EAGVTQFPSHSVIEKGQTVTLRCDPISGHDNLYWYRRVMGKEIKFLLHFVKESKQDESGMPNNRFLAERTGGTYSTLKVQPAELEDSGVYFCASSQLEETNTGELFFGEGSRLTVL.

The gene calls are TRBV5-1 and TRBJ2-1, with 9 positions matching TRBD2. V lost 0 bases to trimming and J lost 4 bases; unmatched junction nucleotides: 5. Germline V gene data show CDR1 as SGHRS and CDR2 as YFSETQ. The length of the CDR3 is 16 residues. CDR3 amino acids: CASSLDSGGGYNEQFF. The CDR3 DNA reads as TGCGCCAGCAGCTTGGATAGCGGGGGTGGATACAATGAGCAGTTCTTC.

This chain uses TRBV6-5 with TRBJ1-6, with 8 bases matching TRBD1. V shed 0 bases and J 6 bases; nucleotides not matched to a gene: 4. The CDR3 consists of 16 residues. Germline CDR1 is MNHEY and CDR2 is SVGAGI. DNA for the CDR3: TGTGCCAGCAGTTACTCGGTCAGGGGGCTTAATTCACCCCTCCACTTT. Translating it yields CASSYSVRGLNSPLHF.

The chain links TRBV9 to TRBJ2-7, with TRBD1 matching 10 bases. V lost 3 bases to trimming and J lost 3 bases; unmatched junction nucleotides: 0. From germline, CDR1 is SGDLS and CDR2 YYNGEE. The CDR3 is made up of 13 amino acids. CDR3: CASSGTGGYEQYF. CDR3 DNA: TGTGCCAGCAGCGGGACAGGGGGCTACGAGCAGTACTTC.

This rearrangement joins TRBV7-8 to TRBJ1-5; D is undetermined. Deletions cut 0 bases from V and 0 bases from J, with 6 bases between. CDR1 is SGHVS and CDR2 is FQNEAQ in the germline V gene. The CDR3 length is 15 residues. CDR3 bases: TGTGCCAGCAGCTTAGCACTGAATAGCAATCAGCCCCAGCATTTT. It is translated as CASSLALNSNQPQHF.

In the case of this clone: At the DNA level, this CDR3 is encoded by other sequences in the same sample as well. The chain is built from TRBV7-2 and TRBJ2-7; weak D call: TRBD1 (5 bases). The CDR3 consists of 13 residues. V shed 1 base and J shed 6 bases, with 10 bases lying between them. Germline CDR1 is SGHTA and CDR2 is FQGNSA. DNA for the CDR3: TGTGCCAGCAGCTTAGGCCAGGGTGGCGAGCAGTACTTC. As protein: CASSLGQGGEQYF.

CDR3 nucleotide sequence: TGTGCCAGTAGTCTCGGGACTTCGAACACCGGGGAGCTGTTTTTT. This sequence encodes CASSLGTSNTGELFF. The chain carries TRBV19 and TRBJ2-2, with D tentatively TRBD2 (6 bases). Trimming removed 5 bases at V and 0 bases at J, with 10 bases between. CDR3 size: 15 residues. Per germline, CDR1 LNHDA and CDR2 SQIVND (reference sequence).

This chain joins TRBV28 and TRBJ1-2; D is undetermined. CDR1 is MDHEN, CDR2 SYDVKM, per germline. This CDR3 region has 13 residues. The V and J ends lost 3 bases and 7 bases respectively, with 12 bases between them. The CDR3 sequence is CASSLPVRGGYTF. CDR3 nucleotides: TGTGCCAGCAGTTTGCCTGTGCGAGGTGGCTACACCTTC.